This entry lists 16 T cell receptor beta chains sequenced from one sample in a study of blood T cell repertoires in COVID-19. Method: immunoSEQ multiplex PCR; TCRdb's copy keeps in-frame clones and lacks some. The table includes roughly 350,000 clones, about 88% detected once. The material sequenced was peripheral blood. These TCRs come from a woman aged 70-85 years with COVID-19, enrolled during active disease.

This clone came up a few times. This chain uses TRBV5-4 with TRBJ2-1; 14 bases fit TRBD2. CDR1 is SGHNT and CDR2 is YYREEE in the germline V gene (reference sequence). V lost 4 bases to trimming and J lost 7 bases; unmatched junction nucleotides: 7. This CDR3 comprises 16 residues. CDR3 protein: CASSAGTSGGRNEQFF. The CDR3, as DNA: TGTGCCAGCAGCGCTGGGACTAGCGGGGGAAGGAATGAGCAGTTCTTC. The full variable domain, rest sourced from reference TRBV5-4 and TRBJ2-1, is ETGVTQSPTHLIKTRGQQVTLRCSSQSGHNTVSWYQQALGQGPQFIFQYYREEENGRGNFPPRFSGLQFPNYSSELNVNALELDDSALYLCASSAGTSGGRNEQFFGPGTRLTVL.

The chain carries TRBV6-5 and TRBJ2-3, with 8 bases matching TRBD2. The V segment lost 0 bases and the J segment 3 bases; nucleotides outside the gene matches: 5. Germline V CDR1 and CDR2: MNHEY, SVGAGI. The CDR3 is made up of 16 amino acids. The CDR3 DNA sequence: TGTGCCAGCAGTTACTCCGGGACTAGGGGGACAGATACGCAGTATTTT. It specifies CASSYSGTRGTDTQYF.

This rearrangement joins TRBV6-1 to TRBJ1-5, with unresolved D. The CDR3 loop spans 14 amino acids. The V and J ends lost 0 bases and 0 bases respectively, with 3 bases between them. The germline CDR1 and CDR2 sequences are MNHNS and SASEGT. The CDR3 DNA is TGTGCCAGCAGTGAAGCTTATAGCAATCAGCCCCAGCATTTT. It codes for CASSEAYSNQPQHF.

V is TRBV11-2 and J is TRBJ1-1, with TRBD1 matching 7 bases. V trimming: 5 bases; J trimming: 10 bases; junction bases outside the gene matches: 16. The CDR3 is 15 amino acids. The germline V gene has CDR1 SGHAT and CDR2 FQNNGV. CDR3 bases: TGTGCCAGCAGCCCGGCCAGGACAGGACGTACGGGAGCTTTCTTT. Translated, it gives CASSPARTGRTGAFF.

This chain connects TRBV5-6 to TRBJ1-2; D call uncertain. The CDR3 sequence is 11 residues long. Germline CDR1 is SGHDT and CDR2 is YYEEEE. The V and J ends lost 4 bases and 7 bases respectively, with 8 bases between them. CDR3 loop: CASSASSGYTF. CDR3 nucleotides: TGTGCCAGCAGCGCAAGTAGTGGCTACACCTTC.

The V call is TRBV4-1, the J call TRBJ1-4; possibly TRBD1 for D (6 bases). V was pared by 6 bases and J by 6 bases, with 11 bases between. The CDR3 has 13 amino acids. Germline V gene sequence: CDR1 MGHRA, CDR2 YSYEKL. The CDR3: CASRGTPYEKLFF. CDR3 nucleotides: TGCGCCAGCAGAGGGACACCATATGAAAAACTGTTTTTT.

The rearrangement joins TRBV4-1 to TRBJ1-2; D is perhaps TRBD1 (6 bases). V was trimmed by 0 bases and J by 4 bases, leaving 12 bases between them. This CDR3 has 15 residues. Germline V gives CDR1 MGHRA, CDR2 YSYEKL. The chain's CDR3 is CASSQDVIRGYGYTF. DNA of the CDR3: TGCGCCAGCAGCCAAGATGTAATCAGGGGCTATGGCTACACCTTC.

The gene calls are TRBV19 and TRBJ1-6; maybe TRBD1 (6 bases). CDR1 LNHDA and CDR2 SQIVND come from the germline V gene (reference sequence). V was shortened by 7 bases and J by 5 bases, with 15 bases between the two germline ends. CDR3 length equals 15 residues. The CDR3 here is CASTDWTVDNSPLHF. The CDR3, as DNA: TGTGCCAGTACTGATTGGACAGTAGATAATTCACCCCTCCACTTT.

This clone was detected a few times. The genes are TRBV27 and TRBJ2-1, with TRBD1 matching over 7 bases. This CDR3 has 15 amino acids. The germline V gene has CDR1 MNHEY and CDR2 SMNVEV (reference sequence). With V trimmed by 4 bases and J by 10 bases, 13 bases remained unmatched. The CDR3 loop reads CASSSDRDNLREQFF. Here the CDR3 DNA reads TGTGCCAGCAGTTCCGACAGGGACAATCTCCGCGAGCAGTTCTTC.

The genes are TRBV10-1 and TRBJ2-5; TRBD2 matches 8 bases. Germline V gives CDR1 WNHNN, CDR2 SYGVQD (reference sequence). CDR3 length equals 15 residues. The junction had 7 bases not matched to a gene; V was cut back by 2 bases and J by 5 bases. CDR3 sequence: CASSETSGGAETQYF. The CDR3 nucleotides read TGCGCCAGCAGTGAGACTAGCGGAGGAGCGGAGACCCAGTACTTC.

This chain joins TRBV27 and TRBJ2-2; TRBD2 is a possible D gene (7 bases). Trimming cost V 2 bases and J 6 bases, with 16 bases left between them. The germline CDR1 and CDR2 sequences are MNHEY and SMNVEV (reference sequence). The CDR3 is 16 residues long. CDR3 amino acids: CASSLGGGVGAGELFF. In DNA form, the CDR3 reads TGTGCCAGCAGTTTAGGAGGGGGGGTGGGCGCCGGGGAGCTGTTTTTT.

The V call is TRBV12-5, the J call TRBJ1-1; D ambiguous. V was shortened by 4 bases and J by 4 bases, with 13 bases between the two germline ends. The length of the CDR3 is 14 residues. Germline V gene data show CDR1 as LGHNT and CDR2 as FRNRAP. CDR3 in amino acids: CASGSKKGVTEAFF. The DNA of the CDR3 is TGTGCTAGTGGTTCTAAAAAAGGAGTCACTGAAGCTTTCTTT.

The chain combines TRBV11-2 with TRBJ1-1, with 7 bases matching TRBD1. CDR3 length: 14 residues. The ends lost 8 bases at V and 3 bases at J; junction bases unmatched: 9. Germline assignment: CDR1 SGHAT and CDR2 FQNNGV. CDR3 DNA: TGTGCCAGCCCATTACAGGGGAGAGACACTGAAGCTTTCTTT. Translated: CASPLQGRDTEAFF.

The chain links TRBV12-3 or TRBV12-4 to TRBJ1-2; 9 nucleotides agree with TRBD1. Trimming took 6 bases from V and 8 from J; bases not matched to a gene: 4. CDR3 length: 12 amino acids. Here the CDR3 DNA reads TGTGCCAGCAGCATACAGGGGGCGGGCTACACCTTC. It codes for CASSIQGAGYTF.

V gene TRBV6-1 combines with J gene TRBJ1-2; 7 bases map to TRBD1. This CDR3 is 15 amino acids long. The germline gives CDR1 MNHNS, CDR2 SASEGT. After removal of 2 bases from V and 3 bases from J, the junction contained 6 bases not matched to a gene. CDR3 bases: TGTGCCAGCAGTGAAAGGGGCAGGGGGTACTATGGCTACACCTTC. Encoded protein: CASSERGRGYYGYTF.

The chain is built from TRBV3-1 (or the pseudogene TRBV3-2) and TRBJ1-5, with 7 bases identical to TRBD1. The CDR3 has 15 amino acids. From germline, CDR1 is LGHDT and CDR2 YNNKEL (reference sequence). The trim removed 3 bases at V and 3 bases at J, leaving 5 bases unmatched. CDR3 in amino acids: CASSQSGQLNQPQHF. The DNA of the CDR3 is TGTGCCAGCAGCCAGTCGGGACAGCTCAATCAGCCCCAGCATTTT.